This passage covers 32 T cell receptor beta chains from one sample sequenced in a study of cytomegalovirus exposure and HLA in healthy donors. The protocol was immunoSEQ multiplex PCR, while the TCRdb copy is restricted to in-frame clones and leaves out a portion. The repertoire includes some 240,000 clones, approximately 86% of them detected once, and roughly 1.2% sits in the top ten. Sequencing input: PBMCs. The receptor set was obtained from a young woman in good health and CMV-seropositive.

This chain uses TRBV5-4 with TRBJ2-1, with 8 positions matching TRBD2. Germline V gene lookup returns CDR1 SGHNT and CDR2 YYREEE (reference sequence). The CDR3 totals 14 residues. Trimming removed 5 bases from V and 3 bases from J; junction bases left unmatched: 4. The CDR3 sequence: CASRSGLVYNEQFF. The CDR3 bases are TGTGCCAGCAGATCGGGACTAGTCTACAATGAGCAGTTCTTC. Using reference TRBV5-4 and TRBJ2-1 for the parts outside the CDR3, the full variable domain is ETGVTQSPTHLIKTRGQQVTLRCSSQSGHNTVSWYQQALGQGPQFIFQYYREEENGRGNFPPRFSGLQFPNYSSELNVNALELDDSALYLCASRSGLVYNEQFFGPGTRLTVL.

The rearrangement uses TRBV21-1 and TRBJ2-1; TRBD2 is taken as the D call from the table, unchecked against the DNA. TRBV21-1 is termed a pseudogene. The CDR3 has 16 amino acids. CDR3 DNA sequence: TGTGCCAGCAGCAAAGCCCCTAGCGGGATTCACAATGAGCAGTTCTTC. This translates into CASSKAPSGIHNEQFF.

This clone is a singleton in its sample. The chain links TRBV19 to TRBJ2-7; tentative D call: TRBD1 (7 bases). The germline V gene has CDR1 LNHDA and CDR2 SQIVND (reference sequence). V shed 1 base and J shed 0 bases, with 19 bases lying between them. This CDR3 spans 18 amino acids. The CDR3 sequence: CASSIVGSRGANSYEQYF. The CDR3 DNA reads TGTGCCAGTAGTATAGTGGGGAGCAGGGGGGCAAACTCCTACGAGCAGTACTTC.

The gene calls are TRBV11-2 and TRBJ2-5, with TRBD2 identical over 13 bases. Germline values: CDR1 SGHAT, CDR2 FQNNGV. V trimming: 3 bases; J trimming: 2 bases; junction bases outside the gene matches: 9. The CDR3 has 18 residues. The CDR3 DNA reads TGTGCCAGCAGCTTTTTAAGACTAGCGGGAGGTGGTCAAGAGACCCAGTACTTC. It yields the protein CASSFLRLAGGGQETQYF. Based on the CDR3 plus reference TRBV11-2 and TRBJ2-5, the full variable domain is EAGVAQSPRYKIIEKRQSVAFWCNPISGHATLYWYQQILGQGPKLLIQFQNNGVVDDSQLPKDRFSAERLKGVDSTLKIQPAKLEDSAVYLCASSFLRLAGGGQETQYFGPGTRLLVL.

The rearrangement joins TRBV30 to TRBJ2-7; D perhaps matches TRBD2 (6 bases). Deletions cut 4 bases from V and 3 bases from J, with 13 bases between. Looked up from germline, CDR1 is GTSNPN and CDR2 is SVGIG (reference sequence). This CDR3 comprises 13 residues. The CDR3 coding sequence is TGTGCCTGGACGTGGGCGGGACGCTACGAGCAGTACTTC. It codes for CAWTWAGRYEQYF.

The chain uses TRBV19 and TRBJ1-1, with a weak D call TRBD1 (6 bases). V was clipped by 7 bases and J by 1 base, with 10 bases between them. The CDR3 length is 13 residues. Germline loops: CDR1 LNHDA, CDR2 SQIVND (reference sequence). Here the CDR3 DNA reads TGTGCCAGTAAGGACAGTCCGAACACTGAAGCTTTCTTT. As protein: CASKDSPNTEAFF.

J is TRBJ2-3 and V is TRBV29-1; 11 nucleotides line up with TRBD2. V shed 0 bases and J 0 bases; nucleotides not matched to a gene: 17. Germline lookup yields CDR1 SQVTM and CDR2 ANQGSEA. The CDR3 covers 21 residues. CDR3 DNA sequence: TGCAGCGTTGAAGACGTAGATTTTAGCGGGAGGGCTTCCTCTAGCACAGATACGCAGTATTTT. It translates to CSVEDVDFSGRASSSTDTQYF.

This clone was recorded only once. The chain has TRBV6-6 and TRBJ1-5; D is possibly TRBD1 (5 bases). The CDR3 consists of 13 residues. Germline assignment: CDR1 MNHNY and CDR2 SVGAGI (reference sequence). V lost 8 bases to trimming and J lost 2 bases, with 10 bases between them. The CDR3, as DNA: TGTGCCAGCTCAGGGATGGGCAATCAGCCCCAGCATTTT. Protein sequence: CASSGMGNQPQHF.

The chain employs TRBV4-2 and TRBJ2-3; possible D gene TRBD2, 5 bases. The V and J ends lost 1 base and 0 bases respectively, with 14 bases between them. There are 17 residues in the CDR3. Germline loops: CDR1 LGHNA, CDR2 YNFKEQ. The CDR3 is CASSQGTSPYSTDTQYF. The DNA of the CDR3 is TGTGCCAGCAGCCAAGGTACTAGTCCATATAGCACAGATACGCAGTATTTT.

This rearrangement joins TRBV28 to TRBJ2-1; D possibly corresponds to TRBD2 (5 bases). The CDR3 sequence is 15 residues long. Trimming pared 5 bases from V and 6 bases from J, leaving 17 bases between. Looked up from germline, CDR1 is MDHEN and CDR2 is SYDVKM. CDR3 region: CASSRITGSPNEQFF. The CDR3 region has the DNA TGTGCCAGCAGTAGAATAACGGGGTCCCCCAATGAGCAGTTCTTC.

This sequence joins TRBV5-1 and TRBJ2-1; 7 bases line up with TRBD2. This CDR3 spans 16 amino acids. J gave up 6 bases and V 0 bases, and 9 bases lay outside the gene matches. CDR1 and CDR2 from the germline V gene are SGHRS and YFSETQ. The DNA of the CDR3 is TGCGCCAGCAGCTTGGAGGTCGCGGGAGTGGGCAATGAGCAGTTCTTC. It specifies CASSLEVAGVGNEQFF.

The J gene is TRBJ2-2, the V gene TRBV5-1; D is possibly TRBD2 (7 bases). V dropped 0 bases and J dropped 5 bases, with 11 bases sitting between them. Per the germline V gene, CDR1 is SGHRS and CDR2 is YFSETQ. The CDR3 extends over 15 amino acids. This chain's CDR3 is CASSLEGGTTGELFF. The CDR3 nucleotides are TGCGCCAGCAGCTTGGAGGGGGGGACGACCGGGGAGCTGTTTTTT.

The chain joins TRBV7-2 to TRBJ2-7; TRBD2 aligns across 7 bases. The CDR3 has 13 residues. The germline CDR1 and CDR2 sequences are SGHTA and FQGNSA. V gave up 4 bases and J gave up 0 bases; unmatched junction bases: 0. The chain's CDR3 is CASSWTSSYEQYF. The CDR3 coding sequence is TGTGCCAGCAGCTGGACTAGCTCCTACGAGCAGTACTTC.

The J gene is TRBJ2-2, the V gene TRBV11-2; TRBD1 matches at 9 bases. Germline V CDR1 and CDR2: SGHAT, FQNNGV. The CDR3 contains 15 residues. V shed 5 bases and J 6 bases; nucleotides not matched to a gene: 7. CDR3 DNA sequence: TGTGCCAGCAGCACGGGACAGGGTTTTCCCGGGGAGCTGTTTTTT. As protein: CASSTGQGFPGELFF.

This chain uses TRBV30 with TRBJ2-7; maybe TRBD2 (5 bases). Looked up from germline, CDR1 is GTSNPN and CDR2 is SVGIG (reference sequence). CDR3 length equals 12 residues. With 0 bases removed from V and 7 bases from J, the gap between germline ends came to 10 bases. Here the CDR3 reads CAWSVGPGEQYF. The CDR3 nucleotides read TGTGCCTGGAGTGTAGGGCCGGGGGAGCAGTACTTC.

The V call is TRBV2, the J call TRBJ2-6; 9 bases fit TRBD1. The germline CDR1 and CDR2 sequences are SNHLY and FYNNEI. This CDR3 spans 17 amino acids. J lost 4 bases, V lost 7 bases, and 11 bases had no gene match. DNA of the CDR3: TGTGCCAGCATCAAACCGACAGGGGGGCCCGGGGCCAACGTCCTGACTTTC. It translates to CASIKPTGGPGANVLTF. Based on the CDR3 plus reference TRBV2 and TRBJ2-6, the full variable domain is EPEVTQTPSHQVTQMGQEVILRCVPISNHLYFYWYRQILGQKVEFLVSFYNNEISEKSEIFDDQFSVERPDGSNFTLKIRSTKLEDSAMYFCASIKPTGGPGANVLTFGAGSRLTVL.

This clone has a handful of counts. V usage is TRBV6-4 and J usage is TRBJ2-3, with D possibly matching TRBD2 (5 bases). The CDR3 spans 16 residues. The V end lost 3 bases, the J end lost 0 bases, and 13 bases lay between the germline ends. Germline CDR1 and CDR2: MRHNA and SNTAGT. CDR3 nucleotide sequence: TGTGCCAGCAGTGAATTGGGCGGAGGAAGCACAGATACGCAGTATTTT. This translates into CASSELGGGSTDTQYF.

The rearrangement links TRBV10-2 to TRBJ2-1; 16 positions agree with TRBD2. The CDR3 has 16 residues. Germline V CDR1 and CDR2: WSHSY, SAAADI. V lost 4 bases, J lost 8 bases, and 5 bases stayed unmatched. The DNA for the CDR3 is TGCGCCAGCAGTGTGGGACTAGCGGGAGGGGCATATGAGCAGTTCTTC. Translation gives CASSVGLAGGAYEQFF.

The J gene is TRBJ2-3, the V gene TRBV25-1, with D possibly being TRBD2 (5 bases). The germline CDR1 and CDR2 sequences are MGHDK and SYGVNS. Trimming shortened V by 6 bases and J by 5 bases, and 15 bases separated the two germline ends. This CDR3 comprises 14 residues. Written as DNA, the CDR3 is TGTGCCAGCAGGGATACGGGAAGAGGAGATACGCAGTATTTT. Encoded protein: CASRDTGRGDTQYF.

This chain connects TRBV5-1 to TRBJ2-3; 7 nucleotides match TRBD1. This CDR3 spans 14 amino acids. Germline V gene sequence: CDR1 SGHRS, CDR2 YFSETQ. V lost 4 bases, J lost 2 bases, and 4 bases stayed unmatched. This CDR3 is CASSRDSNTDTQYF. The CDR3 nucleotides read TGCGCCAGCAGCCGGGACAGTAACACAGATACGCAGTATTTT.

V is TRBV5-6 and J is TRBJ1-1, with 11 bases aligning to TRBD1. Germline V gene data show CDR1 as SGHDT and CDR2 as YYEEEE. The CDR3 runs to 14 residues. V lost 3 bases, J lost 4 bases, and 2 bases stayed unmatched. CDR3 bases: TGTGCCAGCAGCTGGGACAGGGGGACCACTGAAGCTTTCTTT. Translation gives CASSWDRGTTEAFF.

The chain couples TRBV4-1 to TRBJ1-2; D uncertain. Germline CDR1 and CDR2: MGHRA and YSYEKL. Deletions cut 0 bases from V and 7 bases from J, with 15 bases between. The length of the CDR3 is 15 residues. The CDR3 DNA reads as TGCGCCAGCAGCCAAGATCGGCTCCAGGATCGTGGCTACACCTTC. Residues: CASSQDRLQDRGYTF.

V gene TRBV5-1 combines with J gene TRBJ2-1; 9 bases are shared with TRBD2. The CDR3 totals 14 residues. V dropped 5 bases and J dropped 5; count of bases not matched to a gene: 5. Germline CDR1 is SGHRS and CDR2 is YFSETQ. CDR3 coding DNA: TGCGCCAGCAGTGATAGCGGGAGCCACAATGAGCAGTTCTTC. It translates to CASSDSGSHNEQFF.

V gene TRBV18 combines with J gene TRBJ2-5; tentative D call: TRBD2 (7 bases). V was clipped by 0 bases and J by 4 bases, with 12 bases between them. CDR3 size: 15 residues. From germline, CDR1 is KGHSH and CDR2 LQKENI. DNA for the CDR3: TGTGCCAGCTCACCACCGGGGGGGCTACTAGAGACCCAGTACTTC. This codes for CASSPPGGLLETQYF.

The chain has TRBV27 and TRBJ2-7; D perhaps matches TRBD2 (5 bases). This CDR3 region has 15 residues. Deletions cut 1 base from V and 5 bases from J, with 15 bases between. CDR1 MNHEY and CDR2 SMNVEV come from the germline V gene (reference sequence). The CDR3 nucleotides read TGTGCCAGCAGTTTATGGGCTAGCAATGGAAACGAGCAGTACTTC. Its protein product is CASSLWASNGNEQYF.

This clone was detected only a few times. The J gene is TRBJ2-3, the V gene TRBV5-4, with D unresolved. Germline CDR1 SGHNT, CDR2 YYREEE (reference sequence). The V gene lost 0 bases and the J gene lost 6 bases, with 11 bases spanning the gap. CDR3 length equals 14 residues. The DNA of the CDR3 is TGTGCCAGCAGCTTGGGCGGTATTCCGGATACGCAGTATTTT. It is translated as CASSLGGIPDTQYF.

This clone occurred once. The chain recombines TRBV4-1 with TRBJ2-7; D is ambiguous. Trimming removed 1 base at V and 2 bases at J, with 15 bases between. Germline V gene sequence: CDR1 MGHRA, CDR2 YSYEKL. The CDR3 consists of 16 residues. For the CDR3, the DNA is TGCGCCAGCAGCCAAGCGTTACAAACAATGCCCTACGAGCAGTACTTC. It encodes CASSQALQTMPYEQYF.

The chain carries TRBV13 and TRBJ2-1; 7 bases are a match to TRBD2. Germline trimming cut 4 bases from V and 0 bases from J; bases unmatched to any gene: 3. The length of the CDR3 is 15 residues. CDR1 PRHDT and CDR2 FYEKMQ come from the germline V gene (reference sequence). The CDR3 region has the DNA TGTGCCAGCAGCTGGCGGGGGAGCTCCTACAATGAGCAGTTCTTC. Protein product: CASSWRGSSYNEQFF.

In DNA, the CDR3 is TGCGCCAGCAGCCCCTACCTTGACAGGGAAAACTACGAGCAGTACTTC. It is translated as CASSPYLDRENYEQYF. This sequence joins TRBV5-1 and TRBJ2-7; the match to TRBD1 covers 7 bases. The CDR3 runs to 16 residues. Germline V CDR1 and CDR2: SGHRS, YFSETQ. Trimming removed 4 bases from V and 3 bases from J; junction bases left unmatched: 13. Full variable domain (remainder filled in from reference TRBV5-1 and TRBJ2-7): KAGVTQTPRYLIKTRGQQVTLSCSPISGHRSVSWYQQTPGQGLQFLFEYFSETQRNKGNFPGRFSGRQFSNSRSEMNVSTLELGDSALYLCASSPYLDRENYEQYFGPGTRLTVT.

The chain recombines TRBV2 with TRBJ2-7; unclear D gene. Germline CDR1 and CDR2: SNHLY and FYNNEI. The CDR3 is 13 amino acids. V lost 7 bases to trimming and J lost 2 bases, with 12 bases between them. CDR3 amino acids: CASTSPGPYEQYF. The CDR3 DNA sequence: TGTGCCAGCACCTCCCCCGGTCCCTACGAGCAGTACTTC.

This clone was seen only a few times. V and J are TRBV2 and TRBJ2-7; 7 bases agree with TRBD2. The CDR3 has 13 amino acids. V gave up 10 bases and J gave up 0 bases; unmatched junction bases: 6. The germline gives CDR1 SNHLY, CDR2 FYNNEI. Here the CDR3 reads CANSQRDSYEQYF. The CDR3 DNA is TGTGCCAACTCCCAGCGGGACTCCTACGAGCAGTACTTC.

This chain joins TRBV18 and TRBJ1-4, with 9 bases matching TRBD1. Germline V CDR1 and CDR2: KGHSH, LQKENI. The CDR3 is 16 amino acids. V shed 0 bases and J 7 bases; nucleotides not matched to a gene: 6. The CDR3 sequence: CASSPPGDRVGEKLFF. DNA for the CDR3: TGTGCCAGCTCACCACCGGGGGACAGGGTTGGTGAAAAACTGTTTTTT.